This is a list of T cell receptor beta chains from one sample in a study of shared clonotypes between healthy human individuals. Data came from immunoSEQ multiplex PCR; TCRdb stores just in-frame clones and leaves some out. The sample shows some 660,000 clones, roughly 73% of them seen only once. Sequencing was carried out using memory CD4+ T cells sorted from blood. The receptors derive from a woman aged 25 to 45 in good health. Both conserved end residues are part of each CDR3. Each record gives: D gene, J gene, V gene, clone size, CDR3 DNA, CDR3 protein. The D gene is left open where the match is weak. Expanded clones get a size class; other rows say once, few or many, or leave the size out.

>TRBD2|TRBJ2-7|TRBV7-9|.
TGTGCCAGCAGCGCGGGAGGGAATTCCTACGAGCAGTACTTC
CASSAGGNSYEQYF
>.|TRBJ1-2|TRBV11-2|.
TGTGCCAGCAGCTTAGCAGGAGGCGAGGCTAACTATGGCTACACCTTC
CASSLAGGEANYGYTF
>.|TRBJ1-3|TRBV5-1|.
TGCGCCAGCAGCTTGGGAGGGCCTGGAAACACCATATATTTT
CASSLGGPGNTIYF
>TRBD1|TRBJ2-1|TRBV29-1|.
TGCAGCGTTGCTTGGACAGGGTATTTGGATGAGCAGTTCTTC
CSVAWTGYLDEQFF
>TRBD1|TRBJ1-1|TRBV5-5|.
TGTGCCAGCAGCGCGGACAGGGTAAACACTGAAGCTTTCTTT
CASSADRVNTEAFF
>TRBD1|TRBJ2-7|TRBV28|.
TGTGCCAGCAGTCCGGTAACGACAGGGGCAGCCTACGAGCAGTACTTC
CASSPVTTGAAYEQYF
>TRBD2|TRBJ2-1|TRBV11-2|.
TGTGCCAGCAGCTTGGGACTAGCGGGAGTTAGGGATGAGCAGTTCTTC
CASSLGLAGVRDEQFF
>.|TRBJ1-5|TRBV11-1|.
TGTGCCAGCAGCCCCGGGGGCGGCCAGCCCCAGCATTTT
CASSPGGGQPQHF
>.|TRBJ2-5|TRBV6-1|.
TGTGCCAGCAGAGAACAAGAGACCCAGTACTTC
CASREQETQYF
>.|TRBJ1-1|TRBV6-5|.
TGTGCCAGCAGTTCTACAGTCCAAGAAGCTTTCTTT
CASSSTVQEAFF
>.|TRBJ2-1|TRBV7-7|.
TGTGCCAGCAGCTTAAGTGGAGGCCGGGAAGATGAGCAGTTCTTC
CASSLSGGREDEQFF
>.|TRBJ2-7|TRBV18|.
TGTGCCAGCTCCCCGGGGACCGGTGGCTACGAGCAGTACTTC
CASSPGTGGYEQYF
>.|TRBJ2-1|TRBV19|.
TGTGCCAGTAGTTGGCTTGGGGTAGAGTCCTACAATGAGCAGTTCTTC
CASSWLGVESYNEQFF
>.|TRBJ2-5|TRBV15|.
TGTGCCACCAGCAGAGAGGGCGGACAAGAGACCCAGTACTTC
CATSREGGQETQYF
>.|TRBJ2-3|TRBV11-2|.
TGTGCCAGCAGCTTGAATCCGGGACAAAACACAGATACGCAGTATTTT
CASSLNPGQNTDTQYF
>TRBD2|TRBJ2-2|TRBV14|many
TGTGCCAGCAGCCAAGATCGGATAGCGGGAGTTGCCGGGGAGCTGTTTTTT
CASSQDRIAGVAGELFF
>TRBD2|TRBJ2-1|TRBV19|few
TGTGCCAGTAGTATTGGCGGGAGGGCCGGTGAGCAGTTCTTC
CASSIGGRAGEQFF
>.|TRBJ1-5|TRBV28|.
TGTGCCAGCAGTAGGGACACCCCTAGCTACCAGCCCCAGCATTTT
CASSRDTPSYQPQHF
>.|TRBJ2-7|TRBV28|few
TGTGCCAGCAGAAGACAGGCGAGCTCCTACGAGCAGTACTTC
CASRRQASSYEQYF
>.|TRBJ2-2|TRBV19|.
TGTGCCAGCAAATCTTACACCGGGGAGCTGTTTTTT
CASKSYTGELFF
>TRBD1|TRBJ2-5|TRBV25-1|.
TGTGCCAGCAGACCCGGGACAGGGGTCGAGACCCAGTACTTC
CASRPGTGVETQYF
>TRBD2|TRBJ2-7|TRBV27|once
TGTGCCAGCAGTCCTGCGACTAGCGGGAGTGAGCAGTACTTC
CASSPATSGSEQYF
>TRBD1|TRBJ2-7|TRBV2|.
TGTGCCAGCAAACCCGGGACAGGGGCCTACGAGCAGTACTTC
CASKPGTGAYEQYF
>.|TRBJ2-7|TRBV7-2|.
TGTGCCAGCAGCCCATACTTGAAAACCTACGAGCAGTACTTC
CASSPYLKTYEQYF
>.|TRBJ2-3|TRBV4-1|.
TGCGCCAGCAGCCAATCAGGTCAGAGGTCTGGCACAGATACGCAGTATTTT
CASSQSGQRSGTDTQYF
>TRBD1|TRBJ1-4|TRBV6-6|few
TGTGCCAGCAGTGCGAGACAGGGAGTCGCGTTTTTT
CASSARQGVAFF
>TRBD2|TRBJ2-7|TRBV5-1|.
TGCGCCAGCAGCTTGGTCGCGGGAGGAAGCTCCTACGAGCAGTACTTC
CASSLVAGGSSYEQYF
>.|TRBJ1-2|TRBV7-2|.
TGTGCCAGCAGCTTAGGATCGGACAGTAACTATGGCTACACCTTC
CASSLGSDSNYGYTF